Listed below are T cell receptor beta chains from one sample, sequenced in a study of T cell responses to AZD1222 COVID-19 vaccine. Clones were sequenced by immunoSEQ multiplex PCR, and TCRdb holds only the in-frame ones, with some missing. The sample includes about 150,000 clones, roughly 92% of them seen just once. Sequences were derived from peripheral blood, sampled on day 0 of AZD1222 vaccination. These TCRs come from an adult in good health. Both conserved end residues are part of each CDR3. D genes are given only for firm matches. Clone size is shown for a subset of rows, as once, few, many or a class of expanded clone.

J gene,V gene,clone size,D gene,CDR3 DNA,CDR3 protein
TRBJ2-5,TRBV5-1,-,-,TGCGCCAGCAGCTTGCAGGGTTCGAAAGAGACCCAGTACTTC,CASSLQGSKETQYF
TRBJ1-4,TRBV18,-,-,TGTGCCAGCTCACCAGGGGAGGTGGAAAAACTGTTTTTT,CASSPGEVEKLFF
TRBJ2-1,TRBV5-4,-,-,TGTGCCAGCAGCTTGGATAGGGGAGGCCCCGGTGAGCAGTTCTTC,CASSLDRGGPGEQFF
TRBJ2-1,TRBV12-3/TRBV12-4,-,-,TGTGCCAGCAGTTCAGGGACCCGGGGCCAGTTCTTC,CASSSGTRGQFF
TRBJ1-6,TRBV2,once,-,TGTGCCAGCAGCCCGGGACCACCTAAAGGATCACCCCTCCACTTT,CASSPGPPKGSPLHF
TRBJ2-3,TRBV30,-,TRBD2,TGTGCCTGGAGTGTAGGACTAGCGGACACAGATACGCAGTATTTT,CAWSVGLADTDTQYF
TRBJ1-5,TRBV2,-,TRBD1,TGTGCCAGCAGTACGGGACAGGGCAATCAGCCCCAGCATTTT,CASSTGQGNQPQHF
TRBJ1-3,TRBV5-4,-,-,TGTGCCAGCAGCTTCAGGGAGTCGGCTGGAAACACCATATATTTT,CASSFRESAGNTIYF
TRBJ1-5,TRBV18,-,-,TGTGCCAGCTCCGACCAGCAGGGTGCTAGCAATCAGCCCCAGCATTTT,CASSDQQGASNQPQHF
TRBJ2-3,TRBV6-1,-,TRBD2,TGTGCCAGCAGTGAGACGGGACTAGCAGGGGATACGCAGTATTTT,CASSETGLAGDTQYF
TRBJ1-5,TRBV7-8,-,-,TGTGCCAGCAGCTCAAATACAGGGCCGTATAGCAATCAGCCCCAGCATTTT,CASSSNTGPYSNQPQHF
TRBJ2-3,TRBV7-2,-,-,TGTGCCAGCAGCTTGGGGTTCGGGATTAGCACAGATACGCAGTATTTT,CASSLGFGISTDTQYF
TRBJ1-6,TRBV6-5,-,-,TGTGCCATCGGAAAAAGGACATTTAATTCACCCCTCCACTTT,CAIGKRTFNSPLHF
TRBJ1-1,TRBV7-8,-,-,TGTGCCAGCAGCTTACTACGGGGAGAAGCTTTCTTT,CASSLLRGEAFF
TRBJ1-3,TRBV2,-,-,TGTGCCAGCAGTGTACAGGGAACGGCTGGAAACACCATATATTTT,CASSVQGTAGNTIYF
TRBJ2-3,TRBV18,-,-,TGTGCCAGCTCAGCTCAGGCCGGAGTACGCACAGATACGCAGTATTTT,CASSAQAGVRTDTQYF
TRBJ2-2,TRBV5-4,-,-,TGTGCCAGCAGCTTGAGTGTGATAAACACCGGGGAGCTGTTTTTT,CASSLSVINTGELFF
TRBJ2-5,TRBV5-6,-,-,TGTGCCAGCAGCTTTTCGGAACGGGGCCAAGAGACCCAGTACTTC,CASSFSERGQETQYF
TRBJ2-1,TRBV25-1,-,-,TGTGCCAGCAGTGGCCTCGGGGGGCCCTACAATGAGCAGTTCTTC,CASSGLGGPYNEQFF
TRBJ1-1,TRBV10-3,-,-,TGTGCCATCAGAGGGGACGCTAGACGCGCAAGTGAAGCTTTCTTT,CAIRGDARRASEAFF